Included here is one T cell receptor beta chain sequence, with context. Its specificity is not known. The data originate from a study of CD8 T cells in Susac syndrome. RNA amounts of roughly 0.45 to 1 ug underwent reverse transcription with random hexamers. The CDR3 of TCR beta was amplified by immunoSEQ multiplex PCR across 54 Vbeta and 13 Jbeta. TCRdb reanalysed the immunoSEQ multiplex PCR reads using MiXCR and keeps one entry per CDR3 protein. The sample includes about 300,000 distinct CDR3 sequences, 85% of them seen just once. CD8+ and CD4+ T cells from blood underwent TCR beta sequencing. Negative isolation was applied to CD8+ and CD4+ T cells, and FACS enrichment was applied to TEMRA cells. Study-wide results and limits: The study admitted that it had a relatively small number of individuals in its TCR sequencing and HLA analysis.

The sequenced sample was CD8+ T cells from PBMCs. The sequence was collected from a human donor with multiple sclerosis.

In nucleotides, the CDR3 is TGTGCCAGCAGCTTGGGGAGCTTCGAGCAGTACTTC. Protein sequence: CASSLGSFEQYF. This sequence joins TRBV11-2 and TRBJ2-7, with D possibly being TRBD2 (5 bases). Germline V lookup: CDR1 SGHAT, CDR2 FQNNGV. The CDR3 is 12 residues long. Deletions cut 3 bases from V and 6 bases from J, with 9 bases between.